Following are 12 T cell receptor beta chains from one sample sequenced in a study of CD8+ T cells in alopecia areata. Once RNA had been extracted, it was reverse transcribed into cDNA to act as the sequencing template. The assay was immunoSEQ multiplex PCR, and TCRdb's table has in-frame clones only and misses some. The profile shows more than 95,000 clones, 45% to 50% of them singletons. The specimen was NKG2D-low CD8+ T cells sorted from blood. All receptors derive from a human donor with alopecia areata.

V gene TRBV27 combines with J gene TRBJ1-6; 7 bases match TRBD1. Looked up from germline, CDR1 is MNHEY and CDR2 is SMNVEV (reference sequence). V lost 5 bases, J lost 5 bases, and 3 bases stayed unmatched. CDR3 length: 14 amino acids. The CDR3 nucleotides are TGTGCCAGCAGTGACAGGGTAGATAATTCACCCCTCCACTTT. Protein: CASSDRVDNSPLHF.

V gene TRBV28 combines with J gene TRBJ2-1, with D tentatively TRBD2 (6 bases). The CDR3 has 14 residues. V was clipped by 3 bases and J by 2 bases, with 8 bases between them. Looked up from germline, CDR1 is MDHEN and CDR2 is SYDVKM. CDR3 amino acids: CASSFGEAYNEQFF. The CDR3 DNA reads as TGTGCCAGCAGTTTTGGGGAGGCCTACAATGAGCAGTTCTTC.

This clone appeared a few times. The chain carries TRBV14 and TRBJ2-7; tentatively, D is TRBD2 (5 bases). Trimming took off 7 bases at V and 1 base at J, with 11 bases between the two ends. Germline V lookup: CDR1 SGHDN, CDR2 FVKESK. The CDR3 has 13 residues. The CDR3 protein is CASTRGWSYEQYF. For the CDR3, the DNA is TGTGCCAGCACTCGCGGGTGGTCCTACGAGCAGTACTTC.

This clone was found a few times. The junction does not match germline at one end; this may be a read error. The sample has other DNA sequences that encode this CDR3 too. The J gene is TRBJ2-7, the V gene TRBV6-5; no definite D call. The CDR3 covers 11 residues. Germline CDR1 is MNHEY and CDR2 is SVGAGI. CDR3 region: CASSYSHEQYF. CDR3 nucleotides: TGTGCCAGCAGTTACTCCCACGAGCAGTACTTC.

This clone has more than one count but fewer than ten. This chain connects TRBV7-2 to TRBJ2-5; the D gene is possibly TRBD1 (5 bases). The CDR3 contains 13 residues. V was shortened by 3 bases and J by 3 bases, with 8 bases between the two germline ends. CDR1 is SGHTA and CDR2 is FQGNSA in the germline V gene. The CDR3 is CASSLIGEETQYF. CDR3 nucleotide sequence: TGTGCCAGCAGCTTGATAGGGGAAGAGACCCAGTACTTC.

The gene calls are TRBV29-1 and TRBJ2-2; 7 positions agree with TRBD2. V trimming: 6 bases; J trimming: 6 bases; junction bases outside the gene matches: 7. CDR1 and CDR2 (germline): SQVTM, ANQGSEA. The CDR3 extends over 13 amino acids. The CDR3 bases are TGCAGCGTCCAATGGGGGGGACCCGGGGAGCTGTTTTTT. The encoded protein is CSVQWGGPGELFF.

The V and J genes are TRBV27 and TRBJ1-1, with D uncertain. The CDR3 covers 11 residues. Germline CDR1 is MNHEY and CDR2 is SMNVEV (reference sequence). V was trimmed by 8 bases and J by 3 bases, leaving 7 bases between them. The chain's CDR3 is CASGSDTEAFF. CDR3 DNA sequence: TGTGCCAGCGGGTCGGACACTGAAGCTTTCTTT.

The chain has TRBV5-4 and TRBJ1-1; D call uncertain. This CDR3 is 14 amino acids long. Germline V lookup: CDR1 SGHNT, CDR2 YYREEE (reference sequence). V dropped 4 bases and J dropped 6 bases, with 16 bases sitting between them. Here the CDR3 DNA reads TGTGCCAGCAGCCAAGATTGGGAGGGATCTGAAGCTTTCTTT. This codes for CASSQDWEGSEAFF.

There are a few counts of this clone. This chain connects TRBV29-1 to TRBJ1-4; 10 bases agree with TRBD1. V shed 3 bases and J 0 bases; nucleotides not matched to a gene: 4. The CDR3 loop spans 16 amino acids. The germline V gene has CDR1 SQVTM and CDR2 ANQGSEA. In DNA form, the CDR3 reads TGCAGCGTTGAGGAGGACAGGGGGACAACTAATGAAAAACTGTTTTTT. Residues: CSVEEDRGTTNEKLFF.

This clone has more than one count but fewer than ten. This chain joins TRBV29-1 and TRBJ1-1, with D possibly being TRBD1 (5 bases). Trimming took 3 bases from V and 5 from J, leaving 13 bases between them. Per germline, CDR1 SQVTM and CDR2 ANQGSEA. The CDR3 contains 13 residues. Here the CDR3 DNA reads TGCAGCGTTGATGGGAGGGGAGGAACTGAAGCTTTCTTT. This gives the protein CSVDGRGGTEAFF.

This clone showed up just once. The chain links TRBV2 to TRBJ2-5; weak D call: TRBD2 (5 bases). Germline loops: CDR1 SNHLY, CDR2 FYNNEI. CDR3 size: 17 residues. Trimming pared 4 bases from V and 2 bases from J, leaving 20 bases between. Written as DNA, the CDR3 is TGTGCCAGCAGTGGAAGCCGTCGGGGAGAGGCGCAAGAGACCCAGTACTTC. Encoded protein: CASSGSRRGEAQETQYF.

The J gene is TRBJ1-2, the V gene TRBV27; 8 bases are a match to TRBD1. In germline, CDR1 is MNHEY, CDR2 SMNVEV (reference sequence). There are 13 residues in the CDR3. V dropped 10 bases and J dropped 5; count of bases not matched to a gene: 9. In nucleotides, the CDR3 is TGTGCCACCCCCACGGGACAGGAGTATGGCTACACCTTC. Its translation is CATPTGQEYGYTF.